This TCR beta chain comes out of a study of regulatory T cells in long-lasting Graves disease. Whole-study findings and limits: Accuracy was perhaps lowered by the small sample size.

This CDR3 has 13 residues. Germline V gives CDR1 MNHNS, CDR2 SASEGT. V was pared by 3 bases and J by 2 bases, with 6 bases between. This clonotype was counted a few times. The antigen remains undetermined. Library construction for TCR beta used iRepertoire HTBI primers and Arm-PCR of CDR3 regions. MiXCR was run by TCRdb on the multiplex PCR reads, yielding one entry per CDR3 protein. The profile covers 350,000 to 450,000 distinct CDR3 sequences, with under 15% appearing a single time and around 17% taken by the ten largest. The time point is: newly diagnosed GD, antithyroid drugs for less than 3 months. With RNA extracted from PBMCs as input, the TCR library was made. Separately, the same data were catalogued under a study of T cells in Graves' hyperthyroidism and ophthalmopathy. That report adds: HTBI primers were used for first-round RT-PCR of the TCR CDR3.

The material was peripheral blood mononuclear cells (PBMCs), obtained at new diagnosis, from a patient treated with antithyroid drugs. This chain connects TRBV6-1 to TRBJ2-3; no firm D call. This receptor was taken from a woman in her 30s with Graves disease. The CDR3 region has the DNA TGTGCCAGCAGTGATCGAGTCACAGATACGCAGTATTTT. It is translated as CASSDRVTDTQYF.